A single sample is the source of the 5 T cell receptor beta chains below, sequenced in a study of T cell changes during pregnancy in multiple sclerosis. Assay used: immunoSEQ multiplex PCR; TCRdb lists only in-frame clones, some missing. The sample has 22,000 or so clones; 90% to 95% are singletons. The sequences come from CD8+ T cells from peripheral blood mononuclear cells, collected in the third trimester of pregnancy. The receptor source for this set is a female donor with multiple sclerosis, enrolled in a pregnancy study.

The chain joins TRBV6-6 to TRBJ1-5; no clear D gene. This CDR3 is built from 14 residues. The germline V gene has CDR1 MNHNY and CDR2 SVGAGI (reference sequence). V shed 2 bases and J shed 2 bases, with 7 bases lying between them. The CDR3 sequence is CASSYGQGNQPQHF. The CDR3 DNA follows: TGTGCCAGCAGTTACGGGCAAGGCAATCAGCCCCAGCATTTT.

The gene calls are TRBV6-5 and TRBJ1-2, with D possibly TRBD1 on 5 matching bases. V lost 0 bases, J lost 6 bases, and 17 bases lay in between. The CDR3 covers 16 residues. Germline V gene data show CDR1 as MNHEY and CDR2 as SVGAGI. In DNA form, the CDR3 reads TGTGCCAGCAGTTACTCCCCGGCGGAGGGGAAGGATGGCTACACCTTC. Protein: CASSYSPAEGKDGYTF.

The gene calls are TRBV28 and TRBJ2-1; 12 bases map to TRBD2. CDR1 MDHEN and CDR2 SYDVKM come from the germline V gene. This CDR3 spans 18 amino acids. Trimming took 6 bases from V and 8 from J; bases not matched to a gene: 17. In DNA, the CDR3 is TGTGCCAGCAGCCCCACTACCCGACTAGCGGGAGAGGCGGATGAGCAGTTCTTC. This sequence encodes CASSPTTRLAGEADEQFF.

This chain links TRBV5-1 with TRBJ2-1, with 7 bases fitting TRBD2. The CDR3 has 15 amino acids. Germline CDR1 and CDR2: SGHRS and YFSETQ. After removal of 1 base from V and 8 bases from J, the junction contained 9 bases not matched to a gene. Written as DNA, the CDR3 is TGCGCCAGCAGCTTGACGGGCGTTAGCGGGTATGAGCAGTTCTTC. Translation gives CASSLTGVSGYEQFF.

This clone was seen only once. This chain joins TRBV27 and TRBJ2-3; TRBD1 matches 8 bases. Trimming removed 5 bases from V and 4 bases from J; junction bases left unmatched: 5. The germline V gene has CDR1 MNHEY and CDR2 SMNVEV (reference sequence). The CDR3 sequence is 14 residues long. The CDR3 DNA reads TGTGCCAGCAGTACAGGGGGAGCCCCAGATACGCAGTATTTT. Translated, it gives CASSTGGAPDTQYF.